Each of the 23 T cell receptor beta chains below was sequenced from the same sample in a study of early T cells in non-severe SARS-CoV-2 infection. One entry per CDR3 protein, called by TCRdb with MiXCR from the 5' RACE reads. The table shows 65,000 to 95,000 distinct CDR3 sequences, with roughly 9.4% occurring only once. The sample taken for sequencing was whole blood. These receptors came from an adult who was a healthcare worker with PCR-confirmed SARS-CoV-2 infection or an uninfected control (not recorded which).

This clonotype was seen a handful of times. V is TRBV7-3 and J is TRBJ2-2; D may correspond to TRBD1 or TRBD2 (5 bases each). The CDR3 is made up of 14 amino acids. Per the germline V gene, CDR1 is SGHTA and CDR2 is FQGTGA. The germline V and J ends were trimmed by 2 bases and 7 bases, with 11 bases remaining between them. The CDR3 loop reads CASSLDGTGGELFF. In nucleotides, the CDR3 is TGTGCCAGCAGCTTAGACGGGACGGGCGGGGAGCTGTTTTTT.

The sample holds many counts of this clonotype. The chain uses TRBV9 and TRBJ2-1, with D perhaps matching TRBD2 (6 bases). The V gene lost 3 bases and the J gene lost 10 bases, with 14 bases spanning the gap. There are 13 residues in the CDR3. Germline V gene data show CDR1 as SGDLS and CDR2 as YYNGEE. CDR3 sequence (DNA): TGTGCCAGCAGCGAGGCCCCCGCGGGGGAGCAGTTCTTC. Protein product: CASSEAPAGEQFF.

In its sample, this clonotype was seen a few times. This chain uses TRBV5-1 with TRBJ2-3; 10 bases are a match to TRBD1. V shed 4 bases and J 5 bases; nucleotides not matched to a gene: 7. Germline V gene sequence: CDR1 SGHRS, CDR2 YFSETQ. This CDR3 has 15 residues. Here the CDR3 reads CASSPDRGLGDTQYF. CDR3 DNA: TGCGCCAGCAGCCCCGACAGGGGGCTGGGAGATACGCAGTATTTT.

Ten or more counts support this clonotype. The chain has TRBV3-1 and TRBJ1-2, with no clear D. The CDR3 spans 14 residues. Trimming removed 3 bases at V and 7 bases at J, with 15 bases between. The germline V gene has CDR1 LGHDT and CDR2 YNNKEL (reference sequence). The CDR3 spells CASSHMASSSGYTF. For the CDR3, the DNA is TGTGCCAGCAGCCATATGGCCTCTTCGTCTGGCTACACCTTC.

This clonotype was counted a few times. The J gene is TRBJ2-5, the V gene TRBV7-8; 8 bases are a match to TRBD1. There are 16 residues in the CDR3. Germline assignment: CDR1 SGHVS and CDR2 FQNEAQ. Trimming cost V 5 bases and J 7 bases; bases outside gene matches: 15. The CDR3, as DNA: TGTGCCAGCAGCCGTTTTAAACAGGGGGGCGTGGGGACCCAGTACTTC. It translates to CASSRFKQGGVGTQYF. The full variable domain, rest sourced from reference TRBV7-8 and TRBJ2-5, is GAGVSQSPRYKVAKRGQDVALRCDPISGHVSLFWYQQALGQGPEFLTYFQNEAQLDKSGLPSDRFFAERPEGSVSTLKIQRTQQEDSAVYLCASSRFKQGGVGTQYFGPGTRLLVL.

This clonotype was counted at least ten times. The chain combines TRBV28 with TRBJ2-2, with 9 bases aligning to TRBD2. This CDR3 contains 17 residues. The germline gives CDR1 MDHEN, CDR2 SYDVKM. The V segment lost 4 bases and the J segment 6 bases; nucleotides outside the gene matches: 12. DNA for the CDR3: TGTGCCAGCAGTTCTCCCCAGGGGACTAGCTTTTCCGGGGAGCTGTTTTTT. Encoded protein: CASSSPQGTSFSGELFF.

This clonotype was picked up many times. V is TRBV27 and J is TRBJ1-6, with D hard to call. CDR3 length equals 14 residues. Germline values: CDR1 MNHEY, CDR2 SMNVEV (reference sequence). The ends were cut back, 6 bases at V and 8 bases at J, with 14 bases in the middle. CDR3 in amino acids: CASSIGGMYSPLHF. The CDR3 DNA reads TGTGCCAGCAGCATTGGCGGCATGTATTCACCCCTCCACTTT.

This clonotype is medium-sized within its sample. The V gene is TRBV11-2, the J gene TRBJ2-3; 8 bases fit TRBD2. The CDR3 extends over 17 amino acids. J lost 6 bases, V lost 0 bases, and 11 bases had no gene match. Germline CDR1 and CDR2: SGHAT and FQNNGV. The CDR3 is CASSLDQREFSWDTQYF. CDR3 DNA sequence: TGTGCCAGCAGCTTAGACCAGCGGGAGTTTAGTTGGGATACGCAGTATTTT. Based on the CDR3 plus reference TRBV11-2 and TRBJ2-3, the full variable domain is EAGVAQSPRYKIIEKRQSVAFWCNPISGHATLYWYQQILGQGPKLLIQFQNNGVVDDSQLPKDRFSAERLKGVDSTLKIQPAKLEDSAVYLCASSLDQREFSWDTQYFGPGTRLTVL.

This clonotype was counted only a few times. The chain has TRBV2 and TRBJ2-1; D unclear. There are 13 residues in the CDR3. Germline V CDR1 and CDR2: SNHLY, FYNNEI. V gave up 3 bases and J gave up 6 bases, with 9 bases separating them. The CDR3 region has the DNA TGTGCCAGCAGTGAGTTGGAGACCAATGAGCAGTTCTTC. Translating it yields CASSELETNEQFF. The variable domain in full, completed from reference TRBV2 and TRBJ2-1, reads EPEVTQTPSHQVTQMGQEVILRCVPISNHLYFYWYRQILGQKVEFLVSFYNNEISEKSEIFDDQFSVERPDGSNFTLKIRSTKLEDSAMYFCASSELETNEQFFGPGTRLTVL.

This rearrangement joins TRBV6-1 to TRBJ1-2; D may be TRBD1 (5 bases). Per germline, CDR1 MNHNS and CDR2 SASEGT. The CDR3 sequence is 11 residues long. V lost 8 bases, J lost 8 bases, and 12 bases lay in between. The CDR3 is CASLQGPGYTF. CDR3 sequence (DNA): TGTGCCAGCCTGCAGGGCCCGGGCTACACCTTC.

In this sample, this clonotype turned up a few times. The V gene is TRBV6-7, the J gene TRBJ1-4; possible D gene TRBD1, 6 bases. TRBV6-7 falls under the ORF class, with uncertain function. This CDR3 is built from 16 residues. Trimming removed 0 bases at V and 6 bases at J, with 14 bases between. The CDR3 DNA reads TGTGCCAGCAGTTACTCGTACAGGGCGTCCGATGAAAAACTGTTTTTT. This translates into CASSYSYRASDEKLFF.

Ten or more counts support this clonotype. The V and J genes are TRBV2 and TRBJ2-1, with D possibly TRBD2 on 6 matching bases. The CDR3 consists of 15 residues. Trimming cost V 3 bases and J 3 bases, with 12 bases left between them. From germline, CDR1 is SNHLY and CDR2 FYNNEI. CDR3 nucleotides: TGTGCCAGCAGTGAGGTGGGAGGTCGCTACAATGAGCAGTTCTTC. It translates to CASSEVGGRYNEQFF.

This clonotype was seen only a few times. The rearrangement links TRBV6-2 or TRBV6-3 to TRBJ2-1; tentative D call: TRBD1 (9 bases). V lost 6 bases, J lost 4 bases, and 25 bases lay in between. CDR3 length: 18 amino acids. CDR1 and CDR2 (germline): MNHEY, SVGEGT. CDR3 bases: TGTGCCAGCAGGACAGGGGGTACTCCGGGACTAGGATACAATGAGCAGTTCTTC. It translates to CASRTGGTPGLGYNEQFF.

This clonotype was recorded at least ten times. The chain joins TRBV28 to TRBJ1-1, with D perhaps matching TRBD1 (6 bases). V gave up 8 bases and J gave up 6 bases, with 16 bases separating them. Germline assignment: CDR1 MDHEN and CDR2 SYDVKM. The CDR3 runs to 13 residues. The CDR3 protein is CASCRTGGPEAFF. The CDR3, as DNA: TGTGCCAGCTGCCGGACGGGGGGGCCTGAAGCTTTCTTT.

This clonotype was seen a handful of times. V is TRBV3-1 and J is TRBJ2-1; weak D call: TRBD2 (5 bases). The CDR3 has 14 residues. Deletions cut 2 bases from V and 4 bases from J, with 9 bases between. Looked up from germline, CDR1 is LGHDT and CDR2 is YNNKEL (reference sequence). The CDR3 coding sequence is TGTGCCAGCAGCCAACACGGGGTTTACAATGAGCAGTTCTTC. As protein: CASSQHGVYNEQFF.

This clonotype was recorded many times. This sequence joins TRBV6-1 and TRBJ2-7, with D possibly TRBD2 on 6 matching bases. Trimming pared 5 bases from V and 9 bases from J, leaving 14 bases between. The CDR3 has 12 amino acids. Germline V gives CDR1 MNHNS, CDR2 SASEGT. This chain's CDR3 is CASSTGGSRQYF. The CDR3, as DNA: TGTGCCAGCAGTACTGGAGGGTCGAGGCAGTACTTC.

Notes on this clonotype: A much larger clone differs by one base, so this may be a read error. This sequence joins TRBV6-5 and TRBJ2-1; maybe TRBD1 (7 bases). TRBJ2-7 explains the end of the DNA better; the J call may be wrong. Germline lookup yields CDR1 MNHEY and CDR2 SVGAGI. This CDR3 has 15 residues. CDR3 nucleotides: TGTGCCAGCAGTTACACTGGTGCAGGGGGAGGTGAGCAGTACTTC. Translation gives CASSYTGAGGGEQYF.

Turning to this clonotype: An end of the junction differs from the germline gene, which may be a read error. V and J are TRBV7-2 and TRBJ2-7; 7 nucleotides match TRBD2. The CDR3 is made up of 15 amino acids. Germline V lookup: CDR1 SGHTA, CDR2 FQGNSA. The CDR3: CVSSLSGTGGREQYF. DNA of the CDR3: TGTGTCAGCAGCCTGTCGGGGACGGGAGGCCGCGAGCAGTACTTC.

In this sample, this clonotype turned up a few times. The chain recombines TRBV20-1 with TRBJ2-1; TRBD2 matches 12 bases. The CDR3 sequence is 17 residues long. The germline gives CDR1 DFQATT, CDR2 SNEGSKA (reference sequence). Germline trimming cut 1 base from V and 8 bases from J; bases unmatched to any gene: 12. The DNA of the CDR3 is TGCAGTGCTAGAGCAAGAGTGGCTAGCGGGAGGGCAGATGAGCAGTTCTTC. Protein: CSARARVASGRADEQFF.

This clonotype was detected many times. The rearrangement uses TRBV7-8 and TRBJ2-1; 9 nucleotides align to TRBD2. The CDR3 runs 16 residues. Unmatched junction bases numbered 17, after V lost 5 bases and J lost 12 bases. In germline, CDR1 is SGHVS, CDR2 FQNEAQ. The CDR3 protein is CASSPVAGTSLQGQFF. For the CDR3, the DNA is TGTGCCAGCAGCCCTGTCGCCGGGACTAGCCTTCAAGGGCAGTTCTTC.

There are a few counts of this clonotype. CDR3 DNA: TGTGCCAGCGAGGCGCTGGGGGAAAAACTGTTTTTT. This codes for CASEALGEKLFF. This chain joins TRBV28 and TRBJ1-4; D is undetermined. Trimming left V 8 bases short and J 8 bases short, with 12 bases between. This CDR3 has 12 amino acids. Germline assignment: CDR1 MDHEN and CDR2 SYDVKM.

The rearrangement uses TRBV5-4 and TRBJ1-2; D call uncertain. In germline, CDR1 is SGHNT, CDR2 YYREEE (reference sequence). The CDR3 spans 13 residues. The ends were cut back, 1 base at V and 6 bases at J, with 10 bases in the middle. The CDR3 sequence is CASSLIRTHGYTF. The CDR3 DNA reads TGTGCCAGCAGCTTGATTAGGACCCATGGCTACACCTTC.

V gene TRBV6-6 combines with J gene TRBJ2-7; 7 nucleotides align to TRBD2. The V and J ends lost 9 bases and 2 bases, in that order; junction bases with no gene match: 13. CDR3 size: 15 residues. CDR1 and CDR2 from the germline V gene are MNHNY and SVGAGI (reference sequence). The CDR3: CASQGREGLAYEQYF. The CDR3 DNA is TGTGCCAGTCAGGGAAGGGAGGGACTCGCCTACGAGCAGTACTTC.